One T cell receptor (beta chain) is described in this entry. The record originates from a study of early stage breast cancer tumors. Study as a whole: Most invasive tumors, about 75% of the 16, were ER+/PR+/HER2-. Samples were sequenced at approximately 9-fold average coverage. The ER+/PR+/HER2- tumors included 7 or 8 ductal and four lobular carcinomas.

Blood replicates held 0.5 ug DNA, tumor or normal breast approximately 1.5 ug, two each. Profiling relied on immunoSEQ multiplex PCR, and the TCRdb table lists in-frame clones only, not all of them. In the table there are roughly 30,000 clones, 80% of which are singletons. This CDR3 has 14 amino acids. CDR1 and CDR2 from the germline V gene are SGHAT and FQNNGV. The germline V and J ends were trimmed by 5 bases and 3 bases, with 14 bases remaining between them. The specimen sequenced was blood. This TCR derives from a person aged 55 to 69 with breast cancer. The chain links TRBV11-2 to TRBJ2-7; possibly TRBD2 for D (6 bases). CDR3 sequence: CASSPRLEDYEQYF. The CDR3 DNA is TGTGCCAGCAGCCCGAGACTAGAAGACTACGAGCAGTACTTC.